Described below is a single T cell receptor (beta chain) sequence and its context. Its target is not known. TCRdb's table, derived via immunoSEQ multiplex PCR, lists solely in-frame clones and lacks some. The sample lists over 130,000 clones, 92% occurring once. This record comes from a study of CD4+ T cells in melanoma. Overall study findings and caveats: Reportedly, melanoma neoantigen-specific CD4+ T cells showed varied differentiation states. CD8+ T cell, macrophage and B cell function reportedly correlated with neoantigen-specific CD4+ T cells.

The CDR3 sequence is 11 residues long. Per the germline V gene, CDR1 is SEHNR and CDR2 is FQNEAQ (reference sequence). Deletions cut 2 bases from V and 10 bases from J, with 6 bases between. The clonotype originates from a human donor with melanoma. The chain combines TRBV7-9 with TRBJ2-1, with a possible D match to TRBD2 (6 bases). The CDR3 loop is CASSLREEQFF. Here the CDR3 DNA reads TGTGCCAGCAGCTTACGGGAGGAGCAGTTCTTC.